This is a list of T cell receptor beta chains from one sample in a study of blood T cell repertoires in COVID-19. Here immunoSEQ multiplex PCR was the method, and the copy in TCRdb shows in-frame clones only, minus some. The data show around 60,000 clones, roughly 84% seen once. The sequencing sample was made of peripheral blood. Source of these receptors: a man aged 55 to 70 with COVID-19, enrolled during active disease. CDR3s include the opening cysteine and the closing phenylalanine or tryptophan. A D gene is named only where the DNA matches it firmly. The listing skips clone size in some rows; elsewhere it reads once, few, many or a size class.

size: .; V: TRBV12-3/TRBV12-4; D: .; J: TRBJ2-3; CDR3: CASTLDQSGTQYF; DNA: TGTGCCAGCACCCTCGACCAGTCAGGTACGCAGTATTTT
size: .; V: TRBV19; D: TRBD2; J: TRBJ2-1; CDR3: CASSIWGGSKDEQFF; DNA: TGTGCCAGTAGTATATGGGGCGGGAGTAAGGATGAGCAGTTCTTC
size: few; V: TRBV9; D: TRBD1; J: TRBJ1-2; CDR3: CASSVETGVGYTF; DNA: TGTGCCAGCAGCGTAGAAACAGGGGTTGGCTACACCTTC
size: .; V: TRBV10-2; D: .; J: TRBJ2-1; CDR3: CASRNRENEQFF; DNA: TGCGCCAGCAGAAACCGGGAGAATGAGCAGTTCTTC
size: few; V: TRBV2; D: .; J: TRBJ2-7; CDR3: CASTTWGLGEDEQYF; DNA: TGTGCCAGCACCACCTGGGGACTGGGGGAGGACGAGCAGTACTTC
size: .; V: TRBV21-1; D: .; J: TRBJ2-1; CDR3: CASQSSGGKSVNEQFF; DNA: TGTGCCAGCCAATCCTCCGGGGGGAAGTCAGTCAATGAGCAGTTCTTC
size: .; V: TRBV3-1/TRBV3-2; D: TRBD1; J: TRBJ2-7; CDR3: CASSEGQGSYEQYF; DNA: TGTGCCAGCAGCGAGGGACAGGGATCCTACGAGCAGTACTTC
size: .; V: TRBV7-3; D: TRBD2; J: TRBJ2-7; CDR3: CASSSLAGGNEQYF; DNA: TGTGCCAGCAGCTCCTTAGCGGGAGGGAACGAGCAGTACTTC
size: .; V: TRBV5-1; D: TRBD1; J: TRBJ2-3; CDR3: CASSLMGQGSDTQYF; DNA: TGCGCCAGCAGCTTGATGGGACAGGGTTCAGATACGCAGTATTTT
size: .; V: TRBV18; D: .; J: TRBJ2-5; CDR3: CASSPYQGHQETQYF; DNA: TGTGCCAGCTCACCCTACCAGGGTCACCAAGAGACCCAGTACTTC
size: .; V: TRBV6-5; D: .; J: TRBJ1-1; CDR3: CASNTGLNTEAFF; DNA: TGTGCCAGCAATACAGGGTTGAACACTGAAGCTTTCTTT
size: .; V: TRBV21-1; D: .; J: TRBJ2-1; CDR3: CASSKSDRGRGYNEQFF; DNA: TGTGCCAGCAGCAAATCGGACAGGGGGCGAGGCTACAATGAGCAGTTCTTC
size: .; V: TRBV2; D: .; J: TRBJ1-3; CDR3: CASSRDTQNVDF; DNA: TGTGCCAGCAGCCGGGACACCCAAAACGTGGATTTT
size: .; V: TRBV7-9; D: .; J: TRBJ1-2; CDR3: CASSFFQGGAAYGYTF; DNA: TGTGCCAGCAGCTTTTTCCAGGGAGGAGCGGCCTATGGCTACACCTTC
size: .; V: TRBV6-5; D: TRBD1; J: TRBJ2-3; CDR3: CASSPGTGALGTQYF; DNA: TGTGCCAGCAGTCCCGGGACAGGGGCCTTGGGTACGCAGTATTTT
size: .; V: TRBV3-1/TRBV3-2; D: .; J: TRBJ1-1; CDR3: CASSQDMSRASEAFF; DNA: TGTGCCAGCAGCCAAGATATGTCCAGGGCGTCTGAAGCTTTCTTT
size: .; V: TRBV5-6; D: .; J: TRBJ1-2; CDR3: CASSFRPESYGYTF; DNA: TGTGCCAGCAGCTTCCGCCCTGAGAGCTATGGCTACACCTTC
size: .; V: TRBV12-3/TRBV12-4; D: .; J: TRBJ1-1; CDR3: CASSLVEGEAFF; DNA: TGTGCCAGCAGTTTAGTCGAGGGTGAAGCTTTCTTT
size: .; V: TRBV6-5; D: TRBD1; J: TRBJ1-2; CDR3: CASRATGINYGYTF; DNA: TGTGCCAGCAGGGCGACAGGGATCAACTATGGCTACACCTTC
size: few; V: TRBV7-9; D: TRBD2; J: TRBJ2-2; CDR3: CASSPRWSGGNTGELFF; DNA: TGTGCCAGCAGCCCTCGGTGGAGCGGGGGGAACACCGGGGAGCTGTTTTTT
size: .; V: TRBV14; D: .; J: TRBJ2-7; CDR3: CASSQAHEQYF; DNA: TGTGCCAGCAGCCAAGCTCACGAGCAGTACTTC
size: .; V: TRBV28; D: .; J: TRBJ1-2; CDR3: CASSLWRVGGSYTF; DNA: TGTGCCAGCAGTTTATGGAGGGTCGGTGGGAGCTACACCTTC
size: .; V: TRBV24-1; D: TRBD1; J: TRBJ1-6; CDR3: CATSDLGLTGDNSPLHF; DNA: TGTGCCACCAGTGATCTGGGCCTGACAGGGGATAATTCACCCCTCCACTTT
size: .; V: TRBV30; D: .; J: TRBJ1-6; CDR3: CAWSSRQHQSPLHF; DNA: TGTGCCTGGAGTTCGAGACAGCATCAGTCACCCCTCCACTTT
size: .; V: TRBV3-1/TRBV3-2; D: TRBD2; J: TRBJ2-3; CDR3: CASSLLAGSTDTQYF; DNA: TGTGCCAGCAGCCTACTAGCGGGGAGCACAGATACGCAGTATTTT
size: .; V: TRBV5-1; D: TRBD1; J: TRBJ2-5; CDR3: CASSFGQGAPETQYF; DNA: TGCGCCAGCAGCTTTGGACAGGGGGCCCCAGAGACCCAGTACTTC
size: .; V: TRBV6-5; D: .; J: TRBJ2-1; CDR3: CASRMGGGPYNEQFF; DNA: TGTGCCAGCAGGATGGGAGGGGGACCCTACAATGAGCAGTTCTTC
size: .; V: TRBV10-3; D: TRBD2; J: TRBJ2-1; CDR3: CAISGGSGSLAEQFF; DNA: TGTGCCATCAGTGGCGGGAGCGGGAGTCTAGCTGAGCAGTTCTTC
size: .; V: TRBV6-4; D: TRBD2; J: TRBJ2-5; CDR3: CASSDPLRGLAGGKETQYF; DNA: TGTGCCAGCAGTGACCCGCTAAGAGGACTAGCGGGAGGTAAAGAGACCCAGTACTTC
size: .; V: TRBV6-1; D: .; J: TRBJ1-3; CDR3: CASSDQGSGNTIYF; DNA: TGTGCCAGCAGTGATCAGGGGTCTGGAAACACCATATATTTT
size: .; V: TRBV9; D: .; J: TRBJ1-1; CDR3: CASSVASSNTEAFF; DNA: TGTGCCAGCAGCGTAGCGTCGAGCAACACTGAAGCTTTCTTT
size: .; V: TRBV5-1; D: .; J: TRBJ2-7; CDR3: CASSLVPEASYEQYF; DNA: TGCGCCAGCAGCTTGGTCCCGGAGGCTTCCTACGAGCAGTACTTC
size: .; V: TRBV3-1/TRBV3-2; D: TRBD2; J: TRBJ2-2; CDR3: CASSQERSSGRAAVVGELFF; DNA: TGTGCCAGCAGCCAAGAAAGATCTAGCGGGAGGGCCGCGGTGGTCGGGGAGCTGTTTTTT
size: .; V: TRBV5-3; D: TRBD2; J: TRBJ2-5; CDR3: CARSGRTSGRGGETQYF; DNA: TGTGCCAGAAGTGGGCGGACTAGCGGTAGAGGGGGAGAGACCCAGTACTTC
size: .; V: TRBV27; D: .; J: TRBJ2-5; CDR3: CASTSAGETQYF; DNA: TGTGCCAGCACTTCAGCGGGAGAGACCCAGTACTTC
size: few; V: TRBV5-1; D: TRBD1; J: TRBJ2-1; CDR3: CASSGGQTSSYNEQFF; DNA: TGCGCCAGCAGCGGGGGACAGACGAGCTCCTACAATGAGCAGTTCTTC
size: .; V: TRBV15; D: .; J: TRBJ1-4; CDR3: CATSRATGFDEKLFF; DNA: TGTGCCACCAGCAGGGCGACAGGATTTGATGAAAAACTGTTTTTT
size: .; V: TRBV7-2; D: .; J: TRBJ1-2; CDR3: CASSLVAYGYTF; DNA: TGTGCCAGCAGCTTAGTGGCTTATGGCTACACCTTC
size: .; V: TRBV15; D: TRBD1; J: TRBJ2-1; CDR3: CATSRARTGGDNEQFF; DNA: TGTGCCACCAGCAGGGCGAGGACAGGGGGGGACAATGAGCAGTTCTTC
size: .; V: TRBV6-5; D: TRBD1; J: TRBJ1-4; CDR3: CASSSPGQGSNEKLFF; DNA: TGTGCCAGCAGTTCCCCGGGACAGGGATCTAATGAAAAACTGTTTTTT
size: .; V: TRBV2; D: TRBD1; J: TRBJ2-3; CDR3: CASSRDRGSDTQYF; DNA: TGTGCCAGCAGTCGGGACAGGGGGTCAGATACGCAGTATTTT
size: .; V: TRBV5-5; D: TRBD1; J: TRBJ1-2; CDR3: CASSLEQGAYGYTF; DNA: TGTGCCAGCAGCTTGGAGCAGGGGGCCTATGGCTACACCTTC
size: .; V: TRBV28; D: TRBD2; J: TRBJ2-3; CDR3: CASKSSGSTDTQYF; DNA: TGTGCCAGCAAGTCTAGCGGGTCCACAGATACGCAGTATTTT
size: .; V: TRBV6-5; D: TRBD1; J: TRBJ1-2; CDR3: CASRQGAFGYTF; DNA: TGTGCCAGCAGGCAGGGGGCGTTTGGCTACACCTTC
size: .; V: TRBV5-6; D: .; J: TRBJ2-1; CDR3: CASSLAVGWAYNEQFF; DNA: TGTGCCAGCAGCTTGGCGGTCGGGTGGGCCTACAATGAGCAGTTCTTC
size: .; V: TRBV5-1; D: TRBD1; J: TRBJ1-2; CDR3: CASSLYRDSSNYGYTF; DNA: TGCGCCAGCAGCCTATACCGGGACAGCTCTAACTATGGCTACACCTTC
size: medium-sized; V: TRBV9; D: .; J: TRBJ2-3; CDR3: CASSDRDSEILTSTDTQYF; DNA: TGTGCCAGCAGCGACCGGGACTCGGAAATCCTTACTAGCACAGATACGCAGTATTTT
size: once; V: TRBV5-1; D: TRBD2; J: TRBJ2-5; CDR3: CASSLSGEPNQETQYF; DNA: TGCGCCAGCAGCTTGAGCGGGGAGCCAAACCAAGAGACCCAGTACTTC
size: once; V: TRBV7-2; D: TRBD2; J: TRBJ2-5; CDR3: CASSPIRTSAEETQYF; DNA: TGTGCCAGCAGCCCAATACGGACTAGCGCTGAAGAGACCCAGTACTTC
size: once; V: TRBV7-3; D: .; J: TRBJ2-3; CDR3: CASSLTSGTDTQYF; DNA: TGTGCCAGCAGCTTAACGTCCGGCACAGATACGCAGTATTTT
size: .; V: TRBV7-3; D: TRBD2; J: TRBJ2-3; CDR3: CASSLIPSGGADTQYF; DNA: TGTGCCAGCAGCTTAATCCCTAGCGGGGGGGCAGATACGCAGTATTTT
size: few; V: TRBV24-1; D: .; J: TRBJ1-2; CDR3: CATSDWKGNYGYTF; DNA: TGTGCCACCAGTGATTGGAAGGGGAACTATGGCTACACCTTC
size: .; V: TRBV25-1; D: TRBD2; J: TRBJ2-1; CDR3: CASILAGINNEQFF; DNA: TGTGCCAGCATACTAGCGGGAATTAACAATGAGCAGTTCTTC
size: .; V: TRBV6-5; D: TRBD1; J: TRBJ2-5; CDR3: CASSRGTGKETQYF; DNA: TGTGCCAGCAGTAGGGGGACAGGGAAAGAGACCCAGTACTTC